This T cell receptor (beta chain) was captured in a study of T-cell memory formation after mild COVID-19. This clonotype has more than one count but fewer than ten. TCRdb called the 5' RACE reads again in MiXCR, with one record for every CDR3 protein. Altogether fewer than 700,000 distinct CDR3 sequences are present, about 20% being singletons, with the ten largest covering roughly 9.1%. This receptor was taken from an adult woman who had mild COVID-19 (a few samples of this study predate the infection). Cell type and time point are not known. Material for sequencing was PBMCs or a T cell subset sorted from them (not recorded which).

The CDR3: CASSSLKRGGHNEQFF. The CDR3 nucleotides read TGTGCCAGCAGTTCCCTTAAGCGGGGGGGCCACAATGAGCAGTTCTTC. J is TRBJ2-1 and V is TRBV6-2 or TRBV6-3; 10 nucleotides match TRBD2. The junction had 8 bases not matched to a gene; V was cut back by 4 bases and J by 5 bases. CDR1 is MNHEY and CDR2 is SVGEGT in the germline V gene. The CDR3 totals 16 residues.